This T cell receptor (beta chain) derives from a study of T cell changes during pregnancy in multiple sclerosis (dated by TCRdb to about 2019). Broadly, across the study: Changes in the T cell repertoire over the course of pregnancy were examined in this study in women with multiple sclerosis.

As for this clone: Which antigen it targets is not known. It has no much larger one-base neighbor in the sample; base qualities were not kept.

The germline ends are 12 bases apart after V is trimmed by 6 bases and J by 6 bases. Including the terminal cysteine and phenylalanine, the CDR3 comprises 12 residues. The CDR3 DNA has 36 bases and is translated from base 1. CDR1 and CDR2 are drawn from the germline V gene (reference sequence): WNHNN, SYGVQD. Receptor libraries were prepared by the immunoSEQ multiplex PCR assay. TCRdb mirrors the immuneACCESS table, restricted to in-frame sequences. Some clones are absent from its copies; in checked studies, under half trace to an unresolved V gene, and the reason for the others is unknown. The sample data list tens of thousands of clones, and roughly 91% of these were observed just once. About 1.7% of the sample rests with the top ten.

The rearrangement combines TRBV10-1 with TRBJ2-7; no D gene call is confident. The material sequenced was peripheral blood, taken after pregnancy. The TCR sequence derives from a female donor in good health, enrolled as a control in a pregnancy study. CDR3 reads: CASRSIGAEQYF. The DNA sequence is TGCGCCAGCAGGAGCATCGGAGCCGAGCAGTACTTC.